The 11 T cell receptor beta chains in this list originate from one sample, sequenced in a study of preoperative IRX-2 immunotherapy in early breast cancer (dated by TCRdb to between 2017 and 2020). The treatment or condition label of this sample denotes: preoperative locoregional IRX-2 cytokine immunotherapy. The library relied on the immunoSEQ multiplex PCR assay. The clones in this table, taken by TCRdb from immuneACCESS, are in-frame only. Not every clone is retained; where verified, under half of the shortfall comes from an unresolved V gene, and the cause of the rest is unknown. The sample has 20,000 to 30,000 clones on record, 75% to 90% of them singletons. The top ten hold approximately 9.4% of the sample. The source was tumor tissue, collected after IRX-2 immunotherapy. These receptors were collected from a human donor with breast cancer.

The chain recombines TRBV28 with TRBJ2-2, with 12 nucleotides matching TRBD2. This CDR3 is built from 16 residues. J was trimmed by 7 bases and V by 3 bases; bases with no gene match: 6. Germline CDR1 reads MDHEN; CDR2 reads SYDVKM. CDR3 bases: TGTGCCAGCAGTTTTTCAACTAGCGGGAGGATCGGGGAGCTGTTTTTT. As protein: CASSFSTSGRIGELFF.

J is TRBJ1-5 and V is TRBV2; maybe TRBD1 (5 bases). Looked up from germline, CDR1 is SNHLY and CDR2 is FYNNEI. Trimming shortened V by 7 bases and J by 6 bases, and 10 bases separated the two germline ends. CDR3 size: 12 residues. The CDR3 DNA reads TGTGCCAGCACCCAGGGAGGTCAGCCCCAGCATTTT. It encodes CASTQGGQPQHF.

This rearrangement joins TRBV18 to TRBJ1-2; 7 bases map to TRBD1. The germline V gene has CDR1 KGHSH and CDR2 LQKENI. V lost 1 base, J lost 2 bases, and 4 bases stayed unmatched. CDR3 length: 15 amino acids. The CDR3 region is CASSPQTGLNYGYTF. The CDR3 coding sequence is TGTGCCAGCTCACCACAGACAGGGCTAAACTATGGCTACACCTTC.

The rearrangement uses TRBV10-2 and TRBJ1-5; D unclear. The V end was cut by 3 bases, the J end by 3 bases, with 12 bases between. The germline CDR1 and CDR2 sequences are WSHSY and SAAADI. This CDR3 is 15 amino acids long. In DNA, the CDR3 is TGCGCCAGCAGTGAAGGTGGGGTTTCCAATCAGCCCCAGCATTTT. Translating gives CASSEGGVSNQPQHF.

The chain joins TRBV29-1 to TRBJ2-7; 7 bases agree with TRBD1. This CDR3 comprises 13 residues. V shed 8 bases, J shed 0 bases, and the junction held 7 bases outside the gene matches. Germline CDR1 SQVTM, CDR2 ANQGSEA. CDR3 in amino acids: CSSKGTDSYEQYF. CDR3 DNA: TGCAGCAGCAAGGGGACAGACTCCTACGAGCAGTACTTC.

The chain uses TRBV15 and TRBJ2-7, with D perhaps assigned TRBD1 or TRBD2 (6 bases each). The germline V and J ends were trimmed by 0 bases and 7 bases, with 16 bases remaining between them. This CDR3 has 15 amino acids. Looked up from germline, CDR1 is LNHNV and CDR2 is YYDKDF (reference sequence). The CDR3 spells CATSRDRPGADEQYF. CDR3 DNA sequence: TGTGCCACCAGCAGAGATCGGCCGGGGGCGGATGAGCAGTACTTC.

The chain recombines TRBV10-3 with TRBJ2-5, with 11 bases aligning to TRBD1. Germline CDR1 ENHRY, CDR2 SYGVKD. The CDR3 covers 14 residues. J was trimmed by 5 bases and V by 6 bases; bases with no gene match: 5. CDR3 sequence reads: CAIRPGQGVETQYF. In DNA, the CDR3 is TGTGCCATCAGGCCGGGACAGGGGGTTGAGACCCAGTACTTC.

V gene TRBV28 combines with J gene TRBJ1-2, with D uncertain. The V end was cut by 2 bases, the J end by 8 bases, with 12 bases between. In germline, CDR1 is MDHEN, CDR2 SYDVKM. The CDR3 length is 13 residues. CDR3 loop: CASSLVGSPGYTF. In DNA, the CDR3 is TGTGCCAGCAGTTTAGTGGGGAGCCCAGGCTACACCTTC.

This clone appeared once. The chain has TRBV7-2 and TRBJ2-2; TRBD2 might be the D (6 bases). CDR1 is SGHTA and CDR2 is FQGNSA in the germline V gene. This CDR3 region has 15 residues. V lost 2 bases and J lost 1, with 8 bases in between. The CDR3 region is CASSLTGENTGELFF. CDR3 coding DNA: TGTGCCAGCAGCTTAACGGGGGAGAACACCGGGGAGCTGTTTTTT.

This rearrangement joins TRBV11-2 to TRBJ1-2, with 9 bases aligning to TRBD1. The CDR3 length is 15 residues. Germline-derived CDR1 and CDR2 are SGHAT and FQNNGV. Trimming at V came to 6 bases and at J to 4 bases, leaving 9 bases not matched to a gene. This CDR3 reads CASSSVVTGGYGYTF. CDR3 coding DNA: TGTGCCAGCAGTTCAGTGGTGACAGGGGGCTATGGCTACACCTTC.

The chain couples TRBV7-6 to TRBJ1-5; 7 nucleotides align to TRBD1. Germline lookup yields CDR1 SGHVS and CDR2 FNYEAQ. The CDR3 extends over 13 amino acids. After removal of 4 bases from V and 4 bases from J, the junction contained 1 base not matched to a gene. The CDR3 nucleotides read TGTGCCAGCAGCTCACAGGGGAATCAGCCCCAGCATTTT. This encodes CASSSQGNQPQHF.